This T cell receptor (beta chain) was sequenced for a study of blood T cell repertoires in COVID-19. Study overall: In each case, the material was cDNA or gDNA derived from T cells, B-cell-depleted T cells, or PBMCs.

In the authors' workflow: Estimates of nucleated cell counts were drawn from the amplification of reference gene primers. Repertoires were generated with immunoSEQ multiplex PCR, while TCRdb's copy carries only in-frame clones and drops some. D and trimming were read from the DNA, whereas the V and J calls and clone size are those reported in that table. The table records 200,000 to 250,000 clones, roughly four fifths of them present only once. V lost 1 base to trimming and J lost 0 bases, with 9 bases between them. This CDR3 region has 16 residues. The germline CDR1 and CDR2 sequences are LNHDA and SQIVND (reference sequence). This clone was recorded once.

V and J are TRBV19 and TRBJ2-2, with D possibly being TRBD1 (5 bases). The sequenced sample consisted of peripheral blood. The sequence was collected from a woman aged 40 to 50 with acute or convalescent COVID-19. The CDR3 here is CASSIVRTPNTGELFF. The CDR3 DNA reads as TGTGCCAGTAGTATAGTCAGGACACCGAACACCGGGGAGCTGTTTTTT.